Reported below is one TCR beta chain. The target of this receptor is not known. Base qualities are missing; no much larger clone stands one base away. This sample is part of a study of blood T cell repertoires in COVID-19 (dated by TCRdb to 2019 to 2021). Regarding the research as a whole: ImmuneRACE Cohort 3 recovered participants were defined by two consecutive negative NP/OP PCR tests, healthcare professional clearance, or symptom resolution. Where available, HLA class I and class II types were obtained from metadata supplied by the sample provider rather than from assay-based typing. Nearly every sample came with metadata listing a de-identified subject ID, COVID-19 status, age in years and sex. The samples were drawn from two sources: the first 160 participants of the ongoing ImmuneRACE study, and 1,200 or so subjects contributed by 6 global collaborators. The repertoires were released in a freely available public database meant as a resource for research on the immune response to SARS-CoV-2. Samples covering the acute and convalescent phases of COVID-19 were provided by collaborators in the United States, Italy and Spain. Deeply sampled blood TCRbeta repertoires from subjects exposed to, actively infected with, or recovered from COVID-19 were included in the dataset. The prospective study material was composed of cDNA or gDNA derived from T cells, B-cell-depleted T cells, or PBMCs.

CDR1 and CDR2, looked up from the germline V gene (reference sequence), are SEHNR and FQNEAQ. V and J are truncated by 5 bases and 5 bases respectively, leaving an intervening sequence of 21 bases. The CDR3 runs 17 residues from the cysteine to the phenylalanine. The only DNA kept is the CDR3, 51 bases in frame from the first base. TCRbeta CDR3 regions were amplified from genomic DNA using the immunoSEQ Assay, a bias-controlled multiplex PCR. The published analysis was carried out like this. Nucleated cell counts per sample were estimated from amplification of reference gene primers within the assay. To quantify the absolute abundance of each unique TCRbeta CDR3 rearrangement, sequence reads were collapsed and filtered. For each sample, productive Simpson clonality was calculated by taking the square root of Simpson's diversity index across productive rearrangements. TCRdb carries this immuneACCESS record with in-frame sequences only. Its versions omit some clonotypes, under half of them owing to an unresolved V gene in the studies checked, with the rest unexplained. That table gives V, J and clone size, and the DNA gave D and trimming. This sample holds about 190,000 clones; roughly 86% were observed only once. Clones ranked in the top ten supply 20% to 25% of the sample.

Participants in the prospective study were enrolled through a virtual design, were aged roughly 18 to 90 years, and lived in some 24 United States geographic areas. In the prospective study, participants were assigned to cohorts based on the clinical history participants reported in a screening survey and a study questionnaire. In the prospective study, mobile phlebotomists collected whole blood, serum and a nasopharyngeal or oropharyngeal swab from each participant. Over a roughly 2-month period, participants in the prospective study had the option of providing additional blood draws and questionnaires. Before DNA extraction, prospective study blood samples were shipped either frozen or at room temperature. Broad study findings and their caveats: The amount of clinical and demographic metadata varied by source and participant and was provided uncurated.

The receptor was derived from a woman aged 40 to 50 in a cohort exposed to, infected with or recovered from COVID-19 (not recorded which). The sample was PBMCs or T cells enriched from blood (not recorded which). The chain is made from TRBV7-9 and TRBJ1-4, with TRBD1 tentatively as D gene (5 bases match). The bases are TGTGCCAGCAGCGCTAACACGCGGTACAGGCAGAATGAAAAACTGTTTTTT. This encodes CASSANTRYRQNEKLFF.